Following are 7 T cell receptor beta chains from one sample sequenced in a study of blood T cell repertoires in COVID-19 (TCRdb year 2020). Library preparation employed the immunoSEQ multiplex PCR assay. TCRdb's version of the immuneACCESS table is confined to in-frame rearrangements and falls short of the full clone set. An unresolved V gene accounts for under half of the shortfall where checked; the remainder is of unknown origin. Present in this sample are 200,000 to 250,000 clones, approximately 86% of which were seen just once. The ten most abundant clones make up about 15% of the sample. Source material: PBMCs or T cells enriched from blood (not recorded which). The receptors were gathered from a woman aged 45 to 65 with acute COVID-19.

The V call is TRBV27, the J call TRBJ2-7; D is uncertain. Germline V gene data show CDR1 as MNHEY and CDR2 as SMNVEV (reference sequence). This CDR3 has 13 amino acids. V lost 2 bases to trimming and J lost 3 bases, with 8 bases between them. The DNA of the CDR3 is TGTGCCAGCAGTTTAGGGCCGCGCTACGAGCAGTACTTC. Translation gives CASSLGPRYEQYF.

This clone has more than one count but fewer than ten. V gene TRBV28 combines with J gene TRBJ1-5, with D uncertain. Germline V gene sequence: CDR1 MDHEN, CDR2 SYDVKM. The germline V and J ends were trimmed by 3 bases and 6 bases, with 6 bases remaining between them. CDR3 length: 12 residues. As DNA, the CDR3 is TGTGCCAGCAGTTTCCCCGGTCAGCCCCAGCATTTT. This translates into CASSFPGQPQHF. The full variable domain, with the rest looked up from reference TRBV28 and TRBJ1-5, is DVKVTQSSRYLVKRTGEKVFLECVQDMDHENMFWYRQDPGLGLRLIYFSYDVKMKEKGDIPEGYSVSREKKERFSLILESASTNQTSMYLCASSFPGQPQHFGDGTRLSIL.

This clone was detected once. J is TRBJ2-1 and V is TRBV9; a weak D match, TRBD1 (6 bases). The germline CDR1 and CDR2 sequences are SGDLS and YYNGEE. The CDR3 runs to 15 residues. V shed 4 bases and J shed 2 bases, with 13 bases lying between them. The CDR3 nucleotides read TGTGCCAGCAGCCTTCAAGGGGGTACCTACAATGAGCAGTTCTTC. Its protein is CASSLQGGTYNEQFF.

The chain joins TRBV3-1 (or the pseudogene TRBV3-2) to TRBJ2-1; 10 nucleotides match TRBD2. V lost 1 base, J lost 2 bases, and 14 bases stayed unmatched. The CDR3 is made up of 20 amino acids. The germline gives CDR1 LGHDT, CDR2 YNNKEL (reference sequence). The CDR3 DNA reads as TGTGCCAGCAGCCAAGGTATGGGGTTGTCACTAGCGGGGACCTACAATGAGCAGTTCTTC. This sequence encodes CASSQGMGLSLAGTYNEQFF.

V is TRBV6-4 and J is TRBJ2-1, with 9 bases aligning to TRBD2. Germline values: CDR1 MRHNA, CDR2 SNTAGT. V dropped 1 base and J dropped 6; count of bases not matched to a gene: 4. The CDR3 covers 15 residues. For the CDR3, the DNA is TGTGCCAGCAGTGACTGGGCGGGAGGGCCCAATGAGCAGTTCTTC. Translation gives CASSDWAGGPNEQFF.

V and J are TRBV30 and TRBJ2-3; TRBD2 is a possible D gene (6 bases). The germline V gene has CDR1 GTSNPN and CDR2 SVGIG (reference sequence). The V end was cut by 8 bases, the J end by 4 bases, with 22 bases between. This CDR3 has 15 residues. The chain's CDR3 is CARTRRGLSADTQYF. The CDR3 nucleotides read TGTGCCCGGACCCGTCGGGGGTTATCAGCAGATACGCAGTATTTT.

This rearrangement joins TRBV5-4 to TRBJ2-7; 8 bases are shared with TRBD2. V lost 2 bases and J lost 3; bases outside the gene matches: 4. The V gene's germline CDR1 is SGHNT and CDR2 YYREEE (reference sequence). This CDR3 region has 14 residues. Here the CDR3 reads CASSFGRGGYEQYF. The CDR3 DNA follows: TGTGCCAGCAGCTTTGGTCGGGGGGGCTACGAGCAGTACTTC.